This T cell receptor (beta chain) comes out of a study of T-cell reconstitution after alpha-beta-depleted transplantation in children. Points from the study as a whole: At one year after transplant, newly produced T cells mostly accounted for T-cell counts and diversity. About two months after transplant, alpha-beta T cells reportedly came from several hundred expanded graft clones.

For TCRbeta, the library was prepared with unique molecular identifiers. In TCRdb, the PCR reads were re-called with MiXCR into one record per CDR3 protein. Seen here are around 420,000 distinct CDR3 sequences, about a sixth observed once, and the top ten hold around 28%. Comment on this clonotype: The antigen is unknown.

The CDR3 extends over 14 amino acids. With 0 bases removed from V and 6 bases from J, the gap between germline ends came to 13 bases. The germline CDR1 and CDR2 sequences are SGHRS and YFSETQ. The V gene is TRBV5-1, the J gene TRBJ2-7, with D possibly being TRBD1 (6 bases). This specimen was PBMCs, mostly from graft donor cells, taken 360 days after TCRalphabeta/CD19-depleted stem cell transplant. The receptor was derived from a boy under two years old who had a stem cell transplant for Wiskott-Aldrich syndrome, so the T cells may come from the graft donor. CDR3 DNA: TGCGCCAGCAGCTTGGTTTCGGGGACAATCGAGCAGTACTTC. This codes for CASSLVSGTIEQYF.